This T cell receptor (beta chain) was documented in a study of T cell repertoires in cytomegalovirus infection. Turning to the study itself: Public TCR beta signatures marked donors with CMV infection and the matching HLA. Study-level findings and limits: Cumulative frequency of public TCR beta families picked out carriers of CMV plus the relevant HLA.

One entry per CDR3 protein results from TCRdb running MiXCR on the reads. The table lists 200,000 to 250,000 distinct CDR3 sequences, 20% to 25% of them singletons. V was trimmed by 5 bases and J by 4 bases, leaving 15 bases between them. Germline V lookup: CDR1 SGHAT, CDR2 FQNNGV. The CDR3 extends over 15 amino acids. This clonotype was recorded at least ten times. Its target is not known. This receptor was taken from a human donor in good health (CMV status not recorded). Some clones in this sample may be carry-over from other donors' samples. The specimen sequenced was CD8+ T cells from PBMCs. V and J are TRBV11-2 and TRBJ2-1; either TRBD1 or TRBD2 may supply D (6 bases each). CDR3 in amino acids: CASSALGGGYNEQFF. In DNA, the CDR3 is TGTGCCAGCAGCGCGCTCGGGGGCGGATACAATGAGCAGTTCTTC. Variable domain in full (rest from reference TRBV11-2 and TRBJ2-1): EAGVAQSPRYKIIEKRQSVAFWCNPISGHATLYWYQQILGQGPKLLIQFQNNGVVDDSQLPKDRFSAERLKGVDSTLKIQPAKLEDSAVYLCASSALGGGYNEQFFGPGTRLTVL.